Listed below are T cell receptor beta chains from one sample, sequenced in a study of shared clonotypes between healthy human individuals. Sequenced by immunoSEQ multiplex PCR; TCRdb stores in-frame clones only, minus some. The table includes 450,000 to 500,000 clones, roughly four fifths detected once. Sequencing input: PBMCs. The source of these receptors is a woman aged 40 to 50 in good health. Some clones in this sample may be carry-over from other donors' samples. CDR3s include the opening cysteine and the closing phenylalanine or tryptophan. The D gene is left open where the match is weak. Clone size, where shown, is once, few, many, or a class for clones that have expanded.

TRBV7-9	.	TRBJ1-2	.	TGTGCCAGCAGCTTAGTGGTCACTTCTAACTATGGCTACACCTTC	CASSLVVTSNYGYTF
TRBV19	.	TRBJ2-1	.	TGTGCCAGTAGTAGTGGAGTGTCGAATGAGCAGTTCTTC	CASSSGVSNEQFF
TRBV27	TRBD2	TRBJ2-7	.	TGTGCCAGCAGTCCAGCCGGGACTAGACCGACCTACGAGCAGTACTTC	CASSPAGTRPTYEQYF
TRBV5-1	TRBD2	TRBJ2-2	.	TGCGCCAGCAGCTCCGGGACTAGCGACACCGGGGAGCTGTTTTTT	CASSSGTSDTGELFF
TRBV18	.	TRBJ2-1	.	TGTGCCAGCTCACCACCGGGTTCTTTCTACAATGAGCAGTTCTTC	CASSPPGSFYNEQFF
TRBV6-1	.	TRBJ1-4	.	TGTGCCAGCAGTGTTATTCGAGGTTTTACTGAAAAACTGTTTTTT	CASSVIRGFTEKLFF
TRBV13	TRBD2	TRBJ2-3	few	TGTGCCAGCAGCTCGGGGGGACTAGCGAACCGCACAGATACGCAGTATTTT	CASSSGGLANRTDTQYF
TRBV6-5	TRBD1	TRBJ2-7	few	TGTGCCAGCAGTCGAGGGGGCCTCACCTACGAGCAGTACTTC	CASSRGGLTYEQYF
TRBV10-3	.	TRBJ1-1	.	TGTGCCATCAGTCAGAGACGGGAGAACACTGAAGCTTTCTTT	CAISQRRENTEAFF
TRBV4-2	.	TRBJ1-2	.	TGTGCCAGCAGCTTGGCAGGGAGACGGTATGGCTACACCTTC	CASSLAGRRYGYTF
TRBV6-5	.	TRBJ1-5	.	TGTGCCAGCAGTTTGGGTCAGCCCCAGCATTTT	CASSLGQPQHF
TRBV6-5	.	TRBJ2-7	.	TGTGCCAGCAGCGGGTCTCTAAACTGGAACGAGCAGTACTTC	CASSGSLNWNEQYF
TRBV6-4	TRBD2	TRBJ2-3	.	TGTGCCAGGACAGCGGGGGGCACAGATACGCAGTATTTT	CARTAGGTDTQYF
TRBV10-3	.	TRBJ2-5	.	TGTGCCATCAGGTCAGACGGCGAGACCCAGTACTTC	CAIRSDGETQYF
TRBV10-3	.	TRBJ1-5	.	TGTGCCATCAAGGCGGAGTTAAGCAATCAGCCCCAGCATTTT	CAIKAELSNQPQHF
TRBV11-2	TRBD2	TRBJ2-1	once	TGTGCCAGCAGCTTAGGCAGGCTAGCGGGAGTCGCGGACTACAATGAGCAGTTCTTC	CASSLGRLAGVADYNEQFF
TRBV5-8	.	TRBJ1-2	few	TGTGCCAGCAGCCCGACCCACCTGGCTGGCTACACCTTC	CASSPTHLAGYTF
TRBV5-1	.	TRBJ1-1	.	TGCGCCAGCAGCTTGCCCCGGGCCCCTCGGGCTGAAGCTTTCTTT	CASSLPRAPRAEAFF
TRBV11-2	.	TRBJ2-7	.	TGTGCCAGCAGGAAGGTGAGCTCCTACGAGCGGTACTTC	CASRKVSSYERYF
TRBV9	TRBD2	TRBJ2-1	.	TGTGCCAGCAGCACTTGGACTAGCGGGTACAATGAGCAGTTCTTC	CASSTWTSGYNEQFF
TRBV15	.	TRBJ2-2	.	TGTGCCACCAGCAGAGCCCAGGAGACCGGGGAGCTGTTTTTT	CATSRAQETGELFF
TRBV28	TRBD2	TRBJ2-7	.	TGTGCCAGCAGTACGGGACTAGCGGGAGCGGCCTACGAGCAGTACTTC	CASSTGLAGAAYEQYF
TRBV5-6	TRBD2	TRBJ2-3	.	TGTGCCAGCAGCATCTACAGGCTTTGGGGGAGGGCTTCAGATACGCAGTATTTT	CASSIYRLWGRASDTQYF
TRBV5-1	TRBD1	TRBJ2-5	.	TGCGCCAGCAGCTTGGCAGGCGACAGGGGATTCCAAGAGACCCAGTACTTC	CASSLAGDRGFQETQYF
TRBV2	.	TRBJ2-3	.	TGTGCCAACGCCTTCCCGGGATACAACACAGATACGCAGTATTTT	CANAFPGYNTDTQYF
TRBV4-3	.	TRBJ2-2	.	TGCGCCAGCAGCCAAGACAACACCGGGGAGCTGTTTTTT	CASSQDNTGELFF
TRBV29-1	.	TRBJ2-3	.	TGCAGCGCGGGCCACATCACAGATACGCAGTATTTT	CSAGHITDTQYF
TRBV28	TRBD2	TRBJ2-3	few	TGTGCCAGCAGGGGTAGCGGGGGATACACAGATACGCAGTATTTT	CASRGSGGYTDTQYF
TRBV30	.	TRBJ2-7	.	TGTGCCTGGAGTGGCTACGAGCAGTACTTC	CAWSGYEQYF
TRBV30	.	TRBJ1-5	once	TGTGCCTGGGACAGAAGCAATCAGCCCCAGCATTTT	CAWDRSNQPQHF
TRBV9	.	TRBJ1-5	many	TGTGCCAGCAGCCGCGCAGGGGAACCCAATCAGCCCCAGCATTTT	CASSRAGEPNQPQHF
TRBV5-4	TRBD2	TRBJ2-2	.	TGTGCCAGCAGCCGACGATCAACTAGCGGGAGGAACACCGGGGAGCTGTTTTTT	CASSRRSTSGRNTGELFF
TRBV19	.	TRBJ2-2	.	TGTGCCAGTTGGGACGGTGGGCACGCGAACACCGGGGAGCTGTTTTTT	CASWDGGHANTGELFF
TRBV6-5	.	TRBJ2-6	many	TGTGCCAGCAGTTACGGGGAAATCTCTGGGGCCAACGTCCTGACTTTC	CASSYGEISGANVLTF
TRBV30	TRBD1	TRBJ1-4	once	TGTGCCTGGACCCCCAGGACAGGTGCTAATGAAAAACTGTTTTTT	CAWTPRTGANEKLFF
TRBV28	.	TRBJ2-7	once	TGTGCCAGCAGTTTATTGCTCTCCCAGGTGGGAAAGCAGTACTTC	CASSLLLSQVGKQYF
TRBV5-8	.	TRBJ2-7	.	.	CASSFAGGTHF
TRBV7-3	.	TRBJ2-6	.	TGTGCCAGCAGCTTAGGGGCAGGGGCTGGGGCCAACGTCCTGACTTTC	CASSLGAGAGANVLTF
TRBV27	.	TRBJ2-7	.	TGTGCCAGCAGTTTGAGGCAGGGAAGCGAGCAGTACTTC	CASSLRQGSEQYF
TRBV18	.	TRBJ2-7	.	TGTGCCGGCTCACCACACAGGCAGTACGAGCAGTACTTC	CAGSPHRQYEQYF
TRBV10-2	.	TRBJ2-7	.	TGCGCCAGCAGTAAGTGGGGAGGAAACTACGAGCAGTACTTC	CASSKWGGNYEQYF
TRBV25-1	.	TRBJ2-1	.	TGTGCCAGCGCGACCCTGATTGAGCAGTTCTTC	CASATLIEQFF
TRBV7-3	.	TRBJ2-1	.	TGTGCCAGCAGCCCGGGACCCTCCAACAATGAGCAGTTCTTC	CASSPGPSNNEQFF
TRBV10-2	.	TRBJ2-7	.	TGCGCCAGCAGTGACGGGACTCAAACCTACGAGCAGTACTTC	CASSDGTQTYEQYF
TRBV7-2	.	TRBJ2-2	.	TGTGCCAGCAGCAATAAGCTCCCATCCACCGGGGAGCTGTTTTTT	CASSNKLPSTGELFF
TRBV11-2	TRBD1	TRBJ1-1	few	TGTGCCAGCAGCGCGGACAGGTCGGGTGGGGCTTTCTTT	CASSADRSGGAFF
TRBV29-1	.	TRBJ2-2	.	TGCAGCGTTCTACCTCGCAGGGCGAACACCGGGGAGCTGTTTTTT	CSVLPRRANTGELFF
TRBV11-2	TRBD2	TRBJ2-7	once	TGTGCCAGCAGCTTAGAAGCGAGGAGCGGGAGTCACGAGCAGTACTTC	CASSLEARSGSHEQYF
TRBV7-2	TRBD1	TRBJ1-2	.	TGTGCCAGCAGCCCAGAGGCCCAGGGGGCTGGCTATGGCTACACCTTC	CASSPEAQGAGYGYTF
TRBV7-2	TRBD2	TRBJ2-7	few	TGTGCCAGCAGCTTAACTAGCGGGAGCTACGAGCAGTACTTC	CASSLTSGSYEQYF
TRBV7-2	TRBD2	TRBJ2-7	few	TGTGCCAGCAGCTCGATAGCGGGAGTCTACGAGCAGTACTTC	CASSSIAGVYEQYF
TRBV7-2	.	TRBJ1-1	.	TGTGCCAGCAGCTTAAACAGGCCCACTGAAGCTTTCTTT	CASSLNRPTEAFF
TRBV11-2	.	TRBJ2-1	few	TGTGCCAGCAGCGCTGGATCCTACAATGAGCAGTTCTTC	CASSAGSYNEQFF
TRBV30	.	TRBJ1-1	few	TGTGCCTCTGCTTATCACAGTGACACTGAAGCTTTCTTT	CASAYHSDTEAFF
TRBV2	.	TRBJ1-4	.	TGTGCCAGCAGTGAGGGTCAGGCTAATGAAAAACTGTTTTTT	CASSEGQANEKLFF
TRBV2	.	TRBJ2-3	.	TGTGCCAGCAGCGCACTCCGAACAGATACGCAGTATTTT	CASSALRTDTQYF
TRBV29-1	.	TRBJ1-2	.	TGCAGCGTTGAAGAAAAGGGACTCGCTGGCTACACCTTC	CSVEEKGLAGYTF
TRBV6-1	.	TRBJ1-4	once	TGTGCCAGTAAGGCTGAAAAACTGTTTTTT	CASKAEKLFF